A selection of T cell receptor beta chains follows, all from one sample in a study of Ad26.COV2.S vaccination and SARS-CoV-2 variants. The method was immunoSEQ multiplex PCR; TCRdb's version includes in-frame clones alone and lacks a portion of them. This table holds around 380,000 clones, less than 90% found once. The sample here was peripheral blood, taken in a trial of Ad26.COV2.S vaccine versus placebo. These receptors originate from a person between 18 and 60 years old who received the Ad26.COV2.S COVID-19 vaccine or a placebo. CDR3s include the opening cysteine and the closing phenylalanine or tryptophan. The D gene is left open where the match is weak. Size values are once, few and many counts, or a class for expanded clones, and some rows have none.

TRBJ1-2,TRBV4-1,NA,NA,TGCGCCAGCAGCCGGGCGGGGGCTGGTGGCTACACCTTC,CASSRAGAGGYTF
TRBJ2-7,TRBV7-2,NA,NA,TGTGCCAGCAGCTTAGGGCTAGCGAGCTACGAGCAGTACTTC,CASSLGLASYEQYF
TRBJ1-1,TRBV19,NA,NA,TGTGCCAGTAGTATATGGGACTTAAACCAAGGAGCTTTCTTT,CASSIWDLNQGAFF
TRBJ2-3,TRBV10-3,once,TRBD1,TGTGCCACTTCGACAGGGGGCACAGATACGCAGTATTTT,CATSTGGTDTQYF
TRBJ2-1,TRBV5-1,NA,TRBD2,TGCGCCAGCAGCTTGGCTACCCTAGCGGGCAATGAGCAGTTCTTC,CASSLATLAGNEQFF
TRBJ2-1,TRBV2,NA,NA,TGTGCCAGCTACGGGGGGCGTGGTGAGCAGTTCTTC,CASYGGRGEQFF
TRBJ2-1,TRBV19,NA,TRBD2,TGTGCCAGTCAGCGGGGGGGTATCTACAATGAGCAGTTCTTC,CASQRGGIYNEQFF
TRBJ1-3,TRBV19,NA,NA,TGTGCCAGTACCACAGGCCGAACTGGAAACACCATATATTTT,CASTTGRTGNTIYF
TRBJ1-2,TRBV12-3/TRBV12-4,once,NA,TGTGCCAGCAGTTTCGGGACTAACTATGGCTACACCTTC,CASSFGTNYGYTF
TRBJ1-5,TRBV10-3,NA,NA,TGTGCCATCAGTGGGGGGGTCACTCAGCCCCAGCATTTT,CAISGGVTQPQHF
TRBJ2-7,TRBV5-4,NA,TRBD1,TGTGCCAGCAGCTGGGACAGGAGCTCCTACGAGCAGTACTTC,CASSWDRSSYEQYF
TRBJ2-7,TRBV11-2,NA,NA,TGTGCCAGCAGCCGGACCTGGGAGCTCGAATTATACGAGCAGTACTTC,CASSRTWELELYEQYF
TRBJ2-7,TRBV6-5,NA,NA,TGTGCCAGCATTTTACCAGGGAGCTACGAGCAGTACTTC,CASILPGSYEQYF
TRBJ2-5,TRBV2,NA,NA,TGTGCCAGCAGTGTCAACACTCAAGAGACCCAGTACTTC,CASSVNTQETQYF
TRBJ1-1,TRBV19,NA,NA,TGTGCCAGTACCGAGGGGAACACTGAAGCTTTCTTT,CASTEGNTEAFF
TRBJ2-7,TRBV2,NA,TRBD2,TGTGCCAGCAGTGAAGACGTCTTTCTCAGCGGGATCTACGAGCAGTACTTC,CASSEDVFLSGIYEQYF
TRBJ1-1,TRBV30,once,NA,TGTGCCTGGAGTCGGGAAACTGAAGCTTTCTTT,CAWSRETEAFF
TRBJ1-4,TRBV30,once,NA,TGTGCCTGGAGTCTGGCAGGGAGGGGAAAACTGTTTTTT,CAWSLAGRGKLFF
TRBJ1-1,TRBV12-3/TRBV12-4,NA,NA,TGTGCCAGCAGTTTAGGGCGGGGGCCAGAAGCTTTCTTT,CASSLGRGPEAFF
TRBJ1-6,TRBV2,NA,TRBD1,TGTGCCAGCAGCTATGACAGGGACCCACCCCTCCACTTT,CASSYDRDPPLHF
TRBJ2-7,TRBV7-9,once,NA,TGTGCCAGCAGCTTCTCCGGCGGGGGCCGATACGAGCAGTACTTC,CASSFSGGGRYEQYF
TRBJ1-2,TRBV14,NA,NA,TGTGCCAGCAGCCAAGTCTCCTCCAGGGATGGCTACACCTTC,CASSQVSSRDGYTF
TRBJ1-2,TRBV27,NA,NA,TGTGCCAGCAGTTTATCGTACAGCAATGGGAAGCTCTATGGCTACACCTTC,CASSLSYSNGKLYGYTF
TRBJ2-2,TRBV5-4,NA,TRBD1,TGTGCCAGCAGCTTGGAAGAGGGGGCTACAGGGGGAGGCACCGGGGAGCTGTTTTTT,CASSLEEGATGGGTGELFF
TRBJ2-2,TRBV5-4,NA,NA,TGTGCCAGCAGCTATACGGTGGGGGCGCGTGTCGGGGAGCTGTTTTTT,CASSYTVGARVGELFF
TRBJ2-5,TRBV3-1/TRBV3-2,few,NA,TGTGCCAGCTGCTTTCCCTCCAGGGGCTGGGAGACCCAGTACTTC,CASCFPSRGWETQYF
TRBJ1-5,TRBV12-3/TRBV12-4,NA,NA,TGTGCCAGCAGTTTAAGTCCGAATCAGCCCCAGCATTTT,CASSLSPNQPQHF